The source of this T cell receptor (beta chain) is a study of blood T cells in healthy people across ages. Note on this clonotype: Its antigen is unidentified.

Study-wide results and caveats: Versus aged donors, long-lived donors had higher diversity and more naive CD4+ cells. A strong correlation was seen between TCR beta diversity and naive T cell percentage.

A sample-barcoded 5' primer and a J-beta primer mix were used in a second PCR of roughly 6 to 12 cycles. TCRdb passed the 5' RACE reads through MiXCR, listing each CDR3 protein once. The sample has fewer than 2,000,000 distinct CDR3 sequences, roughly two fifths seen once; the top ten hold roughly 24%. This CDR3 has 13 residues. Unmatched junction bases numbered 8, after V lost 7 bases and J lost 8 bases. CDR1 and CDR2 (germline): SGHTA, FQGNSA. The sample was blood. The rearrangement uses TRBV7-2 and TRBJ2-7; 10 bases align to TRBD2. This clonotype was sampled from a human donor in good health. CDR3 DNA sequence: TGTGCCAGCAAAACAGCGGGGGGGCAGCAGCAGTACTTC. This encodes CASKTAGGQQQYF.